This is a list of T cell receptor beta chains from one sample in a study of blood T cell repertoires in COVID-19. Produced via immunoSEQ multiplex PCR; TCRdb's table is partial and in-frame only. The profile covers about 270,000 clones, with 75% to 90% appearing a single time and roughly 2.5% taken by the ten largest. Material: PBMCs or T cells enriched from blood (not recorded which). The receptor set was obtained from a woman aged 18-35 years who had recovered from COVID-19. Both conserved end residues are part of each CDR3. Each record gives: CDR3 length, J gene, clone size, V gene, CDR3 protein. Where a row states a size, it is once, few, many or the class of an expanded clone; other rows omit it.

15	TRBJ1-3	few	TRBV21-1	CASSKEEGAGNTIYF
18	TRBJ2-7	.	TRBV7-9	CASSWRKTGTRLSYEQYF
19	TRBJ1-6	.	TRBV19	CASSILTPQARSYNSPLHF
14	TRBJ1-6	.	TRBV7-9	CASSPSGDNSPLHF
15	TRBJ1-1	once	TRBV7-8	CASRPRDSLNTEAFF
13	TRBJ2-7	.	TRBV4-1	CASSQDWEGQLYF
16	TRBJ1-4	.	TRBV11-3	CASSLRTGESNEKLFF
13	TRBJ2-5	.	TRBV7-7	CATGPSGQETQYF
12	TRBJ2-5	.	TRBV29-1	CSVEEPRETQYF
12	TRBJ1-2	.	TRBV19	CPAGGPRYGYTF
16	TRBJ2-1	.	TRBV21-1	CASSPRGVSGGHEQFF
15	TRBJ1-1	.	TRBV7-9	CASSTTTGGVTEAFF
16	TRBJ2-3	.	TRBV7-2	CASGGLAGGVTDTQYF
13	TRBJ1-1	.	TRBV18	CASSPDRATEAFF
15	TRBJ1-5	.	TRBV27	CASSFGGWGNQPQHF
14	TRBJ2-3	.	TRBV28	CASSFVAGTDTQYF
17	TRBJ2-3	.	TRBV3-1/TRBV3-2	CASSPPVRGGRTDTQYF
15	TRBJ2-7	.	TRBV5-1	CASSSRQGLSYEQYF
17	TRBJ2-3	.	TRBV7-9	CASSLGLAGPSTDTQYF
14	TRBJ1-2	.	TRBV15	CATSSWPSNYGYTF
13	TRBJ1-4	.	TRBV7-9	CASSNRVGEKLFF
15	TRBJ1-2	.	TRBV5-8	CASTRRRQVIDGYTF
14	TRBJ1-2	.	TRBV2	CASSKKNRTGRLAF
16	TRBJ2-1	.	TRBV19	CASSKLETNSFHEQFF